This TCR beta chain is drawn from a study of blood T cell repertoires in COVID-19. Trimming left V 3 bases short and J 7 bases short, with 18 bases between. From germline, CDR1 is MDHEN and CDR2 SYDVKM. This CDR3 region has 15 residues. Profiling relied on immunoSEQ multiplex PCR, and the TCRdb table lists in-frame clones only, not all of them. The sample includes nearly 200,000 clones, nearly 90% seen only once; the top ten take about 6.6%. The origin of this receptor is a woman aged 40-49 years who had recovered from COVID-19. The sequenced sample consisted of peripheral blood. V is TRBV28 and J is TRBJ1-2; D is unclear. Here the CDR3 reads CASSLGSGLISGYTF. CDR3 DNA sequence: TGTGCCAGCAGTTTGGGGAGCGGACTTATCAGTGGCTACACCTTC.